The following is a T cell receptor (beta chain) sequence with its context. This CDR3 comprises 13 residues. Looked up from germline, CDR1 is SNHLY and CDR2 is FYNNEI. Trimming stripped 4 bases from V and 7 bases from J, with 13 bases between. The source of the sample is a study of cytomegalovirus exposure and HLA in healthy donors. A multiplex PCR was run with 60 Vbeta primers and 13 Jbeta primers. Clones were read by immunoSEQ multiplex PCR, and TCRdb kept only the in-frame ones, dropping some. The data show about 160,000 clones, with around 78% seen just once and about 1.6% held by the top ten. The source material was PBMCs. The J gene is TRBJ1-2, the V gene TRBV2; no firm D call. The sequence was obtained from a man aged 40-55 years in good health and CMV-seronegative. The CDR3 DNA reads as TGTGCCAGCAGTGCAAGGACTGGGCTTGGCTACACCTTC. Translated, it gives CASSARTGLGYTF.